These 25 T cell receptor beta chains originate from one sample sequenced in a study of blood T cell repertoires in COVID-19. The data were produced by immunoSEQ multiplex PCR, yet TCRdb's version contains in-frame clones alone and is incomplete. The sample lists 55,000 or so clones, over 60% occurring once. Sequencing input: peripheral blood. These receptors were taken from a man under 40 with COVID-19, enrolled during active disease.

The chain links TRBV20-1 to TRBJ1-2; D is possibly TRBD1 (6 bases). Germline loops: CDR1 DFQATT, CDR2 SNEGSKA (reference sequence). The V end lost 3 bases, the J end lost 4 bases, and 12 bases lay between the germline ends. The length of the CDR3 is 13 residues. The chain's CDR3 is CSASRTVGYGYTF. The CDR3 coding sequence is TGCAGTGCTAGTCGGACAGTAGGCTATGGCTACACCTTC.

The chain recombines TRBV27 with TRBJ1-1; 7 bases fit TRBD1. V shed 8 bases and J 4 bases; nucleotides not matched to a gene: 10. The germline gives CDR1 MNHEY, CDR2 SMNVEV (reference sequence). This CDR3 spans 14 amino acids. The CDR3 sequence is CASSTQQGLTEAFF. The CDR3 nucleotides read TGTGCCAGCTCCACCCAACAGGGGCTCACTGAAGCTTTCTTT.

V gene TRBV12-5 combines with J gene TRBJ1-4, with D hard to call. V gave up 7 bases and J gave up 3 bases, with 9 bases separating them. The CDR3 covers 13 residues. Germline loops: CDR1 LGHNT, CDR2 FRNRAP. CDR3 amino acids: CASAGRPNEKLFF. As DNA, the CDR3 is TGTGCTAGTGCAGGAAGGCCTAATGAAAAACTGTTTTTT.

The chain carries TRBV6-1 and TRBJ1-3, with no clear D. V was clipped by 2 bases and J by 8 bases, with 7 bases between them. The CDR3 is 12 amino acids. Germline values: CDR1 MNHNS, CDR2 SASEGT. The CDR3 DNA follows: TGTGCCAGCAGTGAATACAAAGACACCATATATTTT. Its translation: CASSEYKDTIYF.

This rearrangement joins TRBV28 to TRBJ2-7; D is perhaps TRBD1 (6 bases). This CDR3 region has 14 residues. Looked up from germline, CDR1 is MDHEN and CDR2 is SYDVKM. V lost 2 bases, J lost 2 bases, and 10 bases lay in between. Written as DNA, the CDR3 is TGTGCCAGCAGTTTAGAGGGGGATACCTACGAGCAGTACTTC. It yields the protein CASSLEGDTYEQYF.

V gene TRBV27 combines with J gene TRBJ1-2; maybe TRBD1 (5 bases). CDR3 length equals 16 residues. Trimming removed 5 bases from V and 2 bases from J, with 18 bases in between. Germline loops: CDR1 MNHEY, CDR2 SMNVEV (reference sequence). CDR3 in amino acids: CASSIKWDSPNYGYTF. The CDR3 region has the DNA TGTGCCAGCAGTATAAAATGGGACTCCCCCAACTATGGCTACACCTTC.

This rearrangement joins TRBV9 to TRBJ2-2; D might be TRBD2 (5 bases). Deletions cut 1 base from V and 3 bases from J, with 10 bases between. Germline V gives CDR1 SGDLS, CDR2 YYNGEE. The CDR3 has 15 amino acids. The CDR3 coding sequence is TGTGCCAGCAGCGTAACGGGGAGCTACACCGGGGAGCTGTTTTTT. Translating it yields CASSVTGSYTGELFF.

CDR3 region: CASSLDRGAGELFF. Written as DNA, the CDR3 is TGTGCCAGCAGCTTAGACAGGGGGGCCGGGGAGCTGTTTTTT. The rearrangement joins TRBV11-2 to TRBJ2-2, with a weak D call TRBD1 (7 bases). The germline V gene encodes CDR1 SGHAT and CDR2 FQNNGV. Trimming took off 0 bases at V and 6 bases at J, with 8 bases between the two ends. This CDR3 spans 14 amino acids.

The gene calls are TRBV9 and TRBJ2-7; no clear D. Germline lookup yields CDR1 SGDLS and CDR2 YYNGEE. Deletions cut 0 bases from V and 0 bases from J, with 7 bases between. The CDR3 covers 14 residues. CDR3 sequence reads: CASSVGHLSYEQYF. Here the CDR3 DNA reads TGTGCCAGCAGCGTAGGACACCTCTCCTACGAGCAGTACTTC.

CDR3 bases: TGTGCCAGCAGCCCCCCCGGCGGGGGGATCACAGATACGCAGTATTTT. Translated: CASSPPGGGITDTQYF. The genes are TRBV7-2 and TRBJ2-3; 8 bases agree with TRBD2. The CDR3 consists of 16 residues. CDR1 SGHTA and CDR2 FQGNSA come from the germline V gene. J lost 2 bases, V lost 5 bases, and 9 bases had no gene match.

This sequence joins TRBV9 and TRBJ2-1; 8 bases agree with TRBD2. Germline V gives CDR1 SGDLS, CDR2 YYNGEE. The length of the CDR3 is 16 residues. Losses at the gene ends were 1 base for V and 7 bases for J; bases not matched to a gene: 10. The CDR3 sequence: CASSVRGGRLGNEQFF. The CDR3 coding sequence is TGTGCCAGCAGCGTACGGGGCGGGAGGCTTGGGAATGAGCAGTTCTTC.

The gene calls are TRBV11-3 and TRBJ2-3, with D possibly TRBD2 on 6 matching bases. The V gene lost 2 bases and the J gene lost 5 bases, with 17 bases spanning the gap. This CDR3 comprises 16 residues. Germline CDR1 and CDR2: SGHNT and YENEEA. The CDR3 coding sequence is TGTGCCAGCAGCTTATGGGGCGGGGCAGTCAAAGATACGCAGTATTTT. Amino acid sequence: CASSLWGGAVKDTQYF.

The V and J genes are TRBV6-2 or TRBV6-3 and TRBJ2-2; TRBD2 might be the D (5 bases). The CDR3 contains 16 residues. Trimming cost V 3 bases and J 2 bases, with 13 bases left between them. Germline V gives CDR1 MNHEY, CDR2 SVGEGT. The CDR3 loop is CASSYRRRLNTGELFF. For the CDR3, the DNA is TGTGCCAGCAGTTATCGGCGCAGACTAAACACCGGGGAGCTGTTTTTT.

This chain joins TRBV5-1 and TRBJ1-1, with TRBD1 identical over 11 bases. The J segment lost 4 bases and the V segment lost 4 bases, leaving 12 bases of the junction unmatched. The CDR3 sequence is 17 residues long. CDR1 and CDR2 (germline): SGHRS, YFSETQ. In DNA form, the CDR3 reads TGCGCCAGCAGCCCAAGGCCTACAGGGACAGGGGGCACTGAAGCTTTCTTT. Translated, it gives CASSPRPTGTGGTEAFF.

V usage is TRBV5-1 and J usage is TRBJ1-2; perhaps TRBD1 as D (6 bases). Germline CDR1 is SGHRS and CDR2 is YFSETQ. Deletions cut 4 bases from V and 0 bases from J, with 10 bases between. The CDR3 spans 14 residues. The CDR3 loop is CASSPGDTNYGYTF. The CDR3 nucleotides are TGCGCCAGCAGCCCAGGGGACACTAACTATGGCTACACCTTC.

This clone was recorded only once. The gene calls are TRBV27 and TRBJ1-6; D is possibly TRBD1 (5 bases). Germline CDR1 MNHEY, CDR2 SMNVEV (reference sequence). V was cut by 3 bases and J by 9 bases, with 18 bases left in between. The CDR3 spans 16 residues. As DNA, the CDR3 is TGTGCCAGCAGTTTTTTACCAGGGCCTGCCGTTTCACCCCTCCACTTT. As protein: CASSFLPGPAVSPLHF.

The chain joins TRBV5-5 to TRBJ1-5, with 7 bases that match TRBD1. This CDR3 contains 16 residues. Per germline, CDR1 SGHKS and CDR2 YYEKEE (reference sequence). V was pared by 2 bases and J by 3 bases, with 8 bases of the junction left unmatched. The CDR3 sequence: CASSLGTAIYNQPQHF. The CDR3 bases are TGTGCCAGCAGCTTAGGGACAGCTATTTACAATCAGCCCCAGCATTTT.

This rearrangement joins TRBV29-1 to TRBJ2-7; possibly TRBD2 for D (7 bases). Germline assignment: CDR1 SQVTM and CDR2 ANQGSEA. Trimming cost V 1 base and J 6 bases, with 13 bases left between them. This CDR3 contains 13 residues. In nucleotides, the CDR3 is TGCAGCGTTGAAGCCTTGGGGGGGCCCGAGCAGTACTTC. Translation gives CSVEALGGPEQYF.

J is TRBJ2-1 and V is TRBV4-1, with TRBD2 identical over 10 bases. This CDR3 contains 16 residues. CDR1 and CDR2 from the germline V gene are MGHRA and YSYEKL. Losses at the gene ends were 2 bases for V and 7 bases for J; bases not matched to a gene: 8. CDR3: CASSQSASGGGNEQFF. In DNA, the CDR3 is TGCGCCAGCAGCCAATCCGCTAGCGGGGGAGGGAATGAGCAGTTCTTC.

V is TRBV7-9 and J is TRBJ2-3; D uncertain. The germline gives CDR1 SEHNR, CDR2 FQNEAQ (reference sequence). This CDR3 has 15 amino acids. Trimming removed 4 bases from V and 2 bases from J, with 13 bases in between. As DNA, the CDR3 is TGTGCCAGCAGCTCGGATCGGGTCTTCACAGATACGCAGTATTTT. This gives the protein CASSSDRVFTDTQYF. The full variable domain, completed using reference TRBV7-9 and TRBJ2-3, is DTGVSQNPRHKITKRGQNVTFRCDPISEHNRLYWYRQTLGQGPEFLTYFQNEAQLEKSRLLSDRFSAERPKGSFSTLEIQRTEQGDSAMYLCASSSDRVFTDTQYFGPGTRLTVL.

The rearrangement joins TRBV14 to TRBJ1-2, with no clear D. Germline V gene data show CDR1 as SGHDN and CDR2 as FVKESK. Trimming stripped 3 bases from V and 3 bases from J, with 11 bases between. CDR3 length: 14 residues. CDR3 region: CASSQTTRYYGYTF. The CDR3 DNA follows: TGTGCCAGCAGCCAGACGACACGGTACTATGGCTACACCTTC.

The V gene is TRBV4-2, the J gene TRBJ2-7; D might be TRBD2 (6 bases). Germline-derived CDR1 and CDR2 are LGHNA and YNFKEQ. Trimming removed 1 base at V and 2 bases at J, with 15 bases between. The CDR3 extends over 16 amino acids. In nucleotides, the CDR3 is TGTGCCAGCAGCCAAGTTAGACGGACTACGCCCTACGAGCAGTACTTC. The encoded protein is CASSQVRRTTPYEQYF.

This clone was counted a few times. The chain recombines TRBV5-1 with TRBJ1-2; the match to TRBD1 covers 9 bases. CDR1 SGHRS and CDR2 YFSETQ come from the germline V gene. The CDR3 is made up of 14 amino acids. J gave up 5 bases and V 2 bases, and 4 bases lay outside the gene matches. The CDR3 sequence: CASSFRQGEYGYTF. The CDR3 bases are TGCGCCAGCAGCTTTAGACAGGGGGAGTATGGCTACACCTTC.

The chain uses TRBV27 and TRBJ2-3; D gene unclear. This CDR3 is 13 amino acids long. Germline lookup yields CDR1 MNHEY and CDR2 SMNVEV (reference sequence). Trimming removed 3 bases at V and 2 bases at J, with 6 bases between. CDR3 sequence reads: CASSFVFTDTQYF. DNA of the CDR3: TGTGCCAGCAGTTTTGTCTTCACAGATACGCAGTATTTT.

This clone was seen a handful of times. The chain links TRBV5-1 to TRBJ2-1, with 11 bases fitting TRBD2. V trimming: 0 bases; J trimming: 6 bases; junction bases outside the gene matches: 5. The CDR3 is made up of 16 amino acids. The V gene's germline CDR1 is SGHRS and CDR2 YFSETQ. CDR3 protein: CASSLGLAGGLNEQFF. The DNA for the CDR3 is TGCGCCAGCAGCTTGGGTCTAGCGGGAGGCCTCAATGAGCAGTTCTTC.